This entry features one T cell receptor beta chain sequence. Clones were read by immunoSEQ multiplex PCR, and TCRdb kept only the in-frame ones, dropping some. The sample has around 2,000,000 clones; approximately 94% are singletons. This entry is derived from a study of shared clonotypes between healthy human individuals. V lost 3 bases, J lost 1 base, and 10 bases lay in between. The length of the CDR3 is 14 residues. Germline V gives CDR1 MNHNS, CDR2 SASEGT. Naive CD8 cells comprised CD45RO-negative, CCR7-positively selected cells, excluding terminally differentiated effector memory CD45RA+ cells. This chain uses TRBV6-1 with TRBJ2-7; D call uncertain. This clonotype originated in a man between 18 and 29 years old in good health. Sequenced material: naive CD8+ T cells sorted from blood. The CDR3, as DNA: TGTGCCAGCAGTGACCTCACCCAATCCTACGAGCAGTACTTC. It yields the protein CASSDLTQSYEQYF.